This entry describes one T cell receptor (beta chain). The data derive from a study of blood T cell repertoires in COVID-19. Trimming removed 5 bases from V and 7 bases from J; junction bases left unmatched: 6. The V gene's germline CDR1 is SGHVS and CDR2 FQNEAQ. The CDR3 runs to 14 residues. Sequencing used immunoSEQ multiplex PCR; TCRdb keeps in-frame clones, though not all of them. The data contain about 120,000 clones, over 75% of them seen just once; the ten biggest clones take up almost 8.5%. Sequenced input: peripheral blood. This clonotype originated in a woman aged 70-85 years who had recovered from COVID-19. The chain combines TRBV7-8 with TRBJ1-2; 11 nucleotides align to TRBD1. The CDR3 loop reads CASSPTGTGGGYTF. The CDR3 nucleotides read TGTGCCAGCAGCCCTACGGGGACAGGGGGTGGCTACACCTTC. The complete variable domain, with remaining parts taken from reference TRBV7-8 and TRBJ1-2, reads GAGVSQSPRYKVAKRGQDVALRCDPISGHVSLFWYQQALGQGPEFLTYFQNEAQLDKSGLPSDRFFAERPEGSVSTLKIQRTQQEDSAVYLCASSPTGTGGGYTFGSGTRLTVV.